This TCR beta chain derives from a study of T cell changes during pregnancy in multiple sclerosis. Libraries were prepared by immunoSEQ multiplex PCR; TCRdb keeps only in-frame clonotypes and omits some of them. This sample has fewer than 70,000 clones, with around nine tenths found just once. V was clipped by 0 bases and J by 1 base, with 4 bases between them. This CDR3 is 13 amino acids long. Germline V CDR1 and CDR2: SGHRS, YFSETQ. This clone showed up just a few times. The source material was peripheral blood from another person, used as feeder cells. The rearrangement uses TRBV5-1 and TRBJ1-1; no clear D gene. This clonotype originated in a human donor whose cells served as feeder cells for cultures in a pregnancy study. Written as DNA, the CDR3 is TGCGCCAGCAGCTTGGAAGGGAACACTGAAGCTTTCTTT. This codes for CASSLEGNTEAFF.